These 23 T cell receptor beta chains came from one sample sequenced in a study of tumor-infiltrating lymphocytes in oesophageal squamous cell carcinoma. One entry per CDR3 protein, called by TCRdb with MiXCR from the PCR reads. The sample lists some 2,500 distinct CDR3 sequences, about 15% occurring once. The sequenced material came from esophageal tumor tissue. The origin of the receptors is a male donor with esophageal squamous cell carcinoma.

This clonotype turned up a few times. This may stem from a read error, because a much larger clone lies one nucleotide away. The chain joins TRBV6-1 to TRBJ2-5, with D perhaps TRBD2 (5 bases). The germline V and J ends were trimmed by 4 bases and 11 bases, with 20 bases remaining between them. Germline CDR1 reads MNHNS; CDR2 reads SASEGT. The CDR3 covers 14 residues. The DNA for the CDR3 is TGTGCCAGCAGTGGGGCTTTGGCGGGCAATGAGCAGTACTTC. It specifies CASSGALAGNEQYF.

Relative to its sample, this clonotype is medium-sized. The J gene is TRBJ2-2, the V gene TRBV7-3; weak D call: TRBD2 (7 bases). The CDR3 totals 15 residues. V dropped 4 bases and J dropped 4 bases, with 13 bases sitting between them. Per germline, CDR1 SGHTA and CDR2 FQGTGA. CDR3 protein: CASSSRGGRTGELFF. The CDR3 coding sequence is TGTGCCAGCAGCTCGCGCGGGGGCCGCACCGGGGAGCTGTTTTTT.

As concerns this clonotype: In this CDR3 the conserved last residue, phenylalanine or tryptophan, is missing, so a read error is likely. No DNA is shown, since the ends of the CDR3 on it are uncertain; the CDR3 is the one TCRdb lists. The chain recombines TRBV7-2 with TRBJ2-6; TRBD1 was called by the table and not checked on the DNA. CDR1 is SGHTA and CDR2 is FQGNSA in the germline V gene. The CDR3 spans 15 amino acids, including both terminal residues. Here the CDR3 reads CASGEQVTYEQYFGA.

In this sample, this clonotype turned up many times. CDR3 in DNA: TGTGCCAGCAGCCCAGAAGGGGTCCAGCCCCAGCATTTT. Its translation: CASSPEGVQPQHF. V gene TRBV11-2 combines with J gene TRBJ1-5; possibly TRBD1 for D (5 bases). Germline CDR1 SGHAT, CDR2 FQNNGV. Trimming removed 5 bases at V and 7 bases at J, with 12 bases between. There are 13 residues in the CDR3.

In this sample, this clonotype turned up many times. The chain couples TRBV28 to TRBJ1-3; D is unresolved. This CDR3 spans 14 amino acids. Germline CDR1 and CDR2: MDHEN and SYDVKM. V lost 3 bases and J 0 bases, leaving 6 bases between the germline ends. CDR3 DNA: TGTGCCAGCAGTTTCCTCAACTCTGGAAACACCATATATTTT. This translates into CASSFLNSGNTIYF.

By sample share, this clonotype is medium-sized. The V call is TRBV2, the J call TRBJ2-1, with 9 bases that match TRBD1. This CDR3 is built from 17 residues. Trimming took 3 bases from V and 5 from J; bases not matched to a gene: 11. Germline CDR1 is SNHLY and CDR2 is FYNNEI. CDR3 protein: CASSEGSLGTGHNEQFF. DNA of the CDR3: TGTGCCAGCAGTGAGGGGAGCCTGGGGACAGGGCACAATGAGCAGTTCTTC.

Details on this clonotype: Since the CDR3 does not end with the conserved phenylalanine or tryptophan, this likely comes from a read error. No DNA is shown, since the ends of the CDR3 on it are uncertain; the CDR3 is the one TCRdb lists. V and J are TRBV12-3 or TRBV12-4 and TRBJ2-7; TRBD2, the D gene given by the table, was not confirmed from the DNA. Ends included, the CDR3 has 17 residues. The CDR3 sequence: CASSFWTEPREGYTFGS.

In regard to this clonotype: Here the CDR3 omits its conserved ending phenylalanine or tryptophan, so a read error is the likely source. The DNA is left out, because the CDR3 cannot be placed on it with certainty; the CDR3 is given as TCRdb lists it. V usage is TRBV5-1 and J usage is TRBJ2-7; TRBD2 is taken as the D call from the table, unchecked against the DNA. The CDR3 length is 15 residues, termini included. The germline gives CDR1 SGHRS, CDR2 YFSETQ. The CDR3 loop is CASSLETNYGYTFGS.

This clonotype rates as medium-sized. The chain joins TRBV24-1 to TRBJ1-2; 9 positions agree with TRBD1. Germline V gene lookup returns CDR1 KGHDR and CDR2 SFDVKD. CDR3 length: 13 amino acids. J was trimmed by 6 bases and V by 6 bases; bases with no gene match: 4. The CDR3 nucleotides are TGTGCCACCAGTACACAGGGGGCCCATGGCTACACCTTC. As protein: CATSTQGAHGYTF.

In its sample, this clonotype is medium-sized. The chain joins TRBV10-3 to TRBJ1-5, with 9 bases lining up with TRBD1. Trimming removed 4 bases from V and 5 bases from J; junction bases left unmatched: 6. Germline values: CDR1 ENHRY, CDR2 SYGVKD. The CDR3 sequence is 15 residues long. The CDR3 region is CAISGGTGNYQPQHF. The CDR3 coding sequence is TGTGCCATCAGTGGCGGGACAGGGAACTATCAGCCCCAGCATTTT.

Turning to this clonotype: The conserved phenylalanine or tryptophan normally closing the CDR3 is absent here, so this likely arose from a read error. The limits of the CDR3 on the DNA are not certain, so only TCRdb's listed CDR3 is given. The chain carries TRBV6-6 and TRBJ2-1. In germline, CDR1 is MNHNY, CDR2 SVGAGI (reference sequence). Termini included, the CDR3 measures 15 amino acids. The CDR3 here is CASSYMENYGYTFGS.

This clonotype was recorded many times. This chain links TRBV28 with TRBJ2-1; the D is unclear. Trimming removed 7 bases from V and 7 bases from J, with 17 bases in between. The CDR3 sequence is 14 residues long. CDR1 is MDHEN, CDR2 SYDVKM, per germline. The DNA for the CDR3 is TGTGCCAGCACCTACGACGGGCCTTTTAATGAGCAGTTCTTC. It codes for CASTYDGPFNEQFF.

The genes are TRBV19 and TRBJ1-5; D gene unclear. There are 15 residues in the CDR3. V dropped 3 bases and J dropped 3 bases, with 12 bases sitting between them. Germline assignment: CDR1 LNHDA and CDR2 SQIVND (reference sequence). CDR3 nucleotides: TGTGCCAGTAGTATCCAGCGGCAGGTCAATCAGCCCCAGCATTTT. Amino acid sequence: CASSIQRQVNQPQHF.

Worth noting for this clonotype: The conserved closing phenylalanine or tryptophan is absent in this CDR3, likely reflecting a read error. The DNA is omitted, as the CDR3 cannot be located on it reliably, and the CDR3 follows TCRdb's listing. The chain uses TRBV7-8 and TRBJ2-5; the tabulated D call, TRBD1, remains unverified against the DNA. 13 amino acids form the CDR3, both terminal residues included. The germline V gene encodes CDR1 SGHVS and CDR2 FQNEAQ. CDR3 region: CASSVSGGQYFGN.

By sample fraction, this clonotype is medium-sized. The chain joins TRBV11-3 to TRBJ1-2; unclear D gene. Germline V gene sequence: CDR1 SGHNT, CDR2 YENEEA. Trimming removed 5 bases from V and 2 bases from J, with 12 bases in between. The CDR3 is made up of 14 amino acids. The chain's CDR3 is CASSRGDDNYGYTF. DNA of the CDR3: TGTGCCAGCAGCCGCGGGGATGACAACTATGGCTACACCTTC.

A few counts support this clonotype. Since no conserved phenylalanine or tryptophan closes the CDR3, a read error is the likely cause. The limits of the CDR3 on the DNA are not certain, so only TCRdb's listed CDR3 is given. This chain joins TRBV6-6 and TRBJ2-1; the listed D gene, TRBD2, was not tested against the DNA. CDR1 and CDR2 (germline): MNHNY, SVGAGI (reference sequence). Counting both end residues, the CDR3 totals 17 amino acids. Here the CDR3 reads CASSYGPSGSYGYTFGS.

Of note for this clonotype: A much larger clone is a single base away; this may be a read error. This chain uses TRBV19 with TRBJ2-4, with a possible D match to TRBD1 (6 bases). The CDR3 extends over 16 amino acids. Germline V gene lookup returns CDR1 LNHDA and CDR2 SQIVND (reference sequence). The CDR3 DNA follows: TGTGCCAGTAGGGCCGGACAGTCCCAAACCTACAATGAGCAGATCTTC. Protein: CASRAGQSQTYNEQIF.

In regard to this clonotype: This CDR3 is missing its conserved last phenylalanine or tryptophan, likely due to a read error. No DNA is shown, since the ends of the CDR3 on it are uncertain; the CDR3 is the one TCRdb lists. The rearrangement links TRBV12-3 or TRBV12-4 to TRBJ2-7; TRBD1 is the table's D call, not checked against the DNA. Including both end residues, the CDR3 is 17 amino acids long. CDR3 region: CASSLAGGLIYGYTFGS.

By its share, this clonotype is medium-sized. Possible read error: a much larger clone is one base away. The chain has TRBV7-8 and TRBJ2-7, with a possible D match to TRBD2 (5 bases). Germline values: CDR1 SGHVS, CDR2 FQNEAQ. This CDR3 spans 12 amino acids. The V end was cut by 6 bases, the J end by 7 bases, with 13 bases between. CDR3 in DNA: TGTGCCAGCAGAGGAGGAAACAATGAGCAGTACTTC. This codes for CASRGGNNEQYF. The full variable domain, completed using reference TRBV7-8 and TRBJ2-7, is GAGVSQSPRYKVAKRGQDVALRCDPISGHVSLFWYQQALGQGPEFLTYFQNEAQLDKSGLPSDRFFAERPEGSVSTLKIQRTQQEDSAVYLCASRGGNNEQYFGPGTRLTVT.

In its sample, this clonotype was seen many times. V is TRBV5-6 and J is TRBJ1-4; D unclear. Germline loops: CDR1 SGHDT, CDR2 YYEEEE. This CDR3 spans 15 amino acids. V shed 4 bases and J shed 8 bases, with 18 bases lying between them. CDR3: CASSLNLGLREKLFF. CDR3 sequence (DNA): TGTGCCAGCAGCCTCAACCTAGGCCTCCGGGAAAAACTGTTTTTT. Full variable domain (remainder filled in from reference TRBV5-6 and TRBJ1-4): DAGVTQSPTHLIKTRGQQVTLRCSPKSGHDTVSWYQQALGQGPQFIFQYYEEEERQRGNFPDRFSGHQFPNYSSELNVNALLLGDSALYLCASSLNLGLREKLFFGSGTQLSVL.

In its sample, this clonotype is medium-sized. CDR3 in amino acids: CASSFHLGAGTDTQYF. The CDR3 DNA is TGTGCCAGCAGTTTCCACCTCGGGGCAGGCACAGATACGCAGTATTTT. The genes are TRBV25-1 and TRBJ2-3; the D gene could be TRBD1 or TRBD2 (5 bases each). Germline values: CDR1 MGHDK, CDR2 SYGVNS. Trimming pared 5 bases from V and 1 base from J, leaving 16 bases between. This CDR3 is 16 amino acids long. Combining the CDR3 with reference TRBV25-1 and TRBJ2-3 gives the whole variable domain EADIYQTPRYLVIGTGKKITLECSQTMGHDKMYWYQQDPGMELHLIHYSYGVNSTEKGDLSSESTVSRIRTEHFPLTLESARPSHTSQYLCASSFHLGAGTDTQYFGPGTRLTVL.

The chain links TRBV15 to TRBJ2-4; 11 nucleotides align to TRBD1. Judging by the DNA end, TRBJ2-5 fits better; the J call may be wrong. The CDR3 consists of 15 residues. Looked up from germline, CDR1 is LNHNV and CDR2 is YYDKDF (reference sequence). The CDR3 DNA reads as TGTGCCACCAGCAGAAGGGGACAGGGGGGAAAGACCCAGTACTTC. Protein sequence: CATSRRGQGGKTQYF.

This chain connects TRBV18 to TRBJ1-6; D might be TRBD1 (5 bases). The germline gives CDR1 KGHSH, CDR2 LQKENI. With 3 bases removed from V and 7 bases from J, the gap between germline ends came to 10 bases. The CDR3 is made up of 14 amino acids. This chain's CDR3 is CASSPGLANSPLHF. The CDR3 DNA follows: TGTGCCAGCTCACCGGGACTGGCAAATTCACCCCTCCACTTT.